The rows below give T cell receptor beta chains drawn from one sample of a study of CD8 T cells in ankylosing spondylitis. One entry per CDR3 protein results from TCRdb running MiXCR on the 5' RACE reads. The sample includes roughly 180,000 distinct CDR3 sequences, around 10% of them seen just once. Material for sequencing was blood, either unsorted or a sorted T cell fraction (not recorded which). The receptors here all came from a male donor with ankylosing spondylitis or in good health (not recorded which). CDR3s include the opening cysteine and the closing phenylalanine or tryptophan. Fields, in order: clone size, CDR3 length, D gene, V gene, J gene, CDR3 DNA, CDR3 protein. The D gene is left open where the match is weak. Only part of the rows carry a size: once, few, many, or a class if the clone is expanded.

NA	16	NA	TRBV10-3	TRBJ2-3	TGTGCCATCAGTGAGTCGCCAGGGAGGGGGACAGATACGCAGTATTTT	CAISESPGRGTDTQYF
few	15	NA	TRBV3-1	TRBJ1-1	TGTGCCAGCAGGAAAAGGACAGCTGGGGACACTGAAGCTTTCTTT	CASRKRTAGDTEAFF
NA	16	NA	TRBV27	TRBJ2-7	TGTGCCAGCAGTCCCCTAGGCAGGGTGGTCTCCTACGAGCAGTACTTC	CASSPLGRVVSYEQYF
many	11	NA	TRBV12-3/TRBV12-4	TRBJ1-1	TGTGCCAGCAGTTCCCCGGGAGAAGCTTTCTTT	CASSSPGEAFF
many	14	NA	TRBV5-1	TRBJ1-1	TGCGCCAGCAGCTTGAGAGGGATGAACACTGAAGCTTTCTTT	CASSLRGMNTEAFF
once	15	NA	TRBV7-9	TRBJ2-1	TGTGCCAGCAGCTTTATTCCGGGGCCCGGGGATGAGCAGTTCTTC	CASSFIPGPGDEQFF
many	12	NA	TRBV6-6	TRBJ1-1	TGTGCCAGCAGTTTAGGACTCAACTCGGCTTTCTTT	CASSLGLNSAFF
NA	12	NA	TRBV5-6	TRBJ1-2	TGTGCCAGCAGCCTAACTCCACAGGGCTACACCTTC	CASSLTPQGYTF
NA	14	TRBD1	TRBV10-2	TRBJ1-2	TGCGCCAGCAGTGGCCGGACAGGCGACTATGGCTACACCTTC	CASSGRTGDYGYTF
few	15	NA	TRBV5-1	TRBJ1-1	TGCGCCAGCAGCTTAGGCCCCCAGCCGGACACTGAAGCTTTCTTT	CASSLGPQPDTEAFF
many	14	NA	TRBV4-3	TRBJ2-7	TGCGCCAGCAGCCAAGAGGGCGGAGACTACGAGCAGTACTTC	CASSQEGGDYEQYF
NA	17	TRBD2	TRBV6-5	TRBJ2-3	TGTGCCAGCAGTTACTCGAGTAGCGGGGTGGGCACAGATACGCAGTATTTT	CASSYSSSGVGTDTQYF
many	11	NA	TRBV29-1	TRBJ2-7	TGCAGCGTTGGTCAGGGGGGAGAGCAGTACTTC	CSVGQGGEQYF
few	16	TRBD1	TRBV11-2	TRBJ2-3	TGTGCCAGCAGCTTTTTTAGGACAGGGGGTCGGGATACGCAGTATTTT	CASSFFRTGGRDTQYF
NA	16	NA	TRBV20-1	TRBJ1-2	TGCAGTGCTAGAGCCTTGACAGCTCCAGCTAACTATGGCTACACCTTC	CSARALTAPANYGYTF
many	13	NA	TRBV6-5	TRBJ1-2	TGTGCCAGCAGTTTTCAGGGCAACTATGGCTACACCTTC	CASSFQGNYGYTF
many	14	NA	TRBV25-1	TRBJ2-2	TGTGCCAGCAGTAAGGCAGATTACACCGGGGAGCTGTTTTTT	CASSKADYTGELFF
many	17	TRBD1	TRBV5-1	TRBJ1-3	TGCGCCAGCAGCTTGGACAGGGGCCCCCGCTCTGGAAACACCATATATTTT	CASSLDRGPRSGNTIYF
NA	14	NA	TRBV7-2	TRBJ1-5	TGTGCCAGCAGCTCTCGACAGAACAATCAGCCCCAGCATTTT	CASSSRQNNQPQHF
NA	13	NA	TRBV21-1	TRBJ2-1	TGTGCCAGCCAGGAACAGGGTTTCGATGAGCAGTTCTTC	CASQEQGFDEQFF
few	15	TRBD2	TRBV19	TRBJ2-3	TGTGCCAGTAGGACGACTAGCGGGAGCGCAGATACGCAGTATTTT	CASRTTSGSADTQYF
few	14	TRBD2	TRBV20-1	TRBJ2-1	TGCAGTGCTAGAGGGACTAGCGGATACAATGAGCAGTTCTTC	CSARGTSGYNEQFF
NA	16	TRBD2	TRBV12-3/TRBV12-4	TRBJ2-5	TGTGCCAGCAGGAGGACTAGCGGGGCACGGCAAGAGACCCAGTACTTC	CASRRTSGARQETQYF
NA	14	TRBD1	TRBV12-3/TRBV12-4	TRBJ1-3	TGTGCCAGCGCCCCAGGGGGCTCTGGAAACACCATATATTTT	CASAPGGSGNTIYF
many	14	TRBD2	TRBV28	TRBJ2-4	TGTGCCAGCAGTTCAGCGGGGGGCAAAAACATTCAGTACTTC	CASSSAGGKNIQYF
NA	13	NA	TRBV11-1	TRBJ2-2	TGTGCCAGCAGCTCCCTGGGAACCGGGGAGCTGTTTTTT	CASSSLGTGELFF
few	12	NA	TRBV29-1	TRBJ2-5	TGCAGCGTCCGGCGGGGCGAAGAGACCCAGTACTTC	CSVRRGEETQYF
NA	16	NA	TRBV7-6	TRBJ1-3	TGTGCCAGCGGCGAGGGGACGCCTTTAACTGGAAACACCATATATTTT	CASGEGTPLTGNTIYF
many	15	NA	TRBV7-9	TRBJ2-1	TGTGCCAGCAGCTTAGCCCTTGGGACGTACAATGAGCAGTTCTTC	CASSLALGTYNEQFF
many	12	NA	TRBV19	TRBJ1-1	TGTGCCAGTAGTATCATGGGGACTGAAGCTTTCTTT	CASSIMGTEAFF
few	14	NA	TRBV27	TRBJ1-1	TGTGCCAGCAGTTTACTTCTGCGTAGCACTGAAGCTTTCTTT	CASSLLLRSTEAFF
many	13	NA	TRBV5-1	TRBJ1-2	TGCGCCAGCAGCTTGGTGCCCTCTTATGGCTACACCTTC	CASSLVPSYGYTF
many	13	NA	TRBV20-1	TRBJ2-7	TGCAGTGCTAGAGAGGGCGGTCGCTACGAGCAGTACTTC	CSAREGGRYEQYF
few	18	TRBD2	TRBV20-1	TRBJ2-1	TGCAGTGCTAGAGCACCAGCGGGGGGGCCAGTGCCCTACAATGAGCAGTTCTTC	CSARAPAGGPVPYNEQFF
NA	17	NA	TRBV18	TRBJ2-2	TGTGCCAGCTCACCACCGAGCAACTTCGCGAACACCGGGGAGCTGTTTTTT	CASSPPSNFANTGELFF